These 10 T cell receptor beta chains share one sample of origin, sequenced in a study of blood T cell repertoires in COVID-19. Clones were read by immunoSEQ multiplex PCR, and TCRdb kept only the in-frame ones, dropping some. The profile covers hundreds of thousands of clones, with more than 70% appearing a single time and about 8.9% taken by the ten largest. Specimen: peripheral blood. Source of these receptors: a woman in her forties or fifties with acute or convalescent COVID-19.

Written as DNA, the CDR3 is TGCAGCGTTGTCATTGGAGAGAACTATGGCTACACCTTC. Its protein is CSVVIGENYGYTF. V is TRBV29-1 and J is TRBJ1-2; D call uncertain. Deletions cut 4 bases from V and 2 bases from J, with 11 bases between. Germline V gene lookup returns CDR1 SQVTM and CDR2 ANQGSEA. The CDR3 is made up of 13 amino acids.

This chain joins TRBV2 and TRBJ1-4; 9 bases fit TRBD1. The J segment lost 7 bases and the V segment lost 5 bases, leaving 11 bases of the junction unmatched. The germline V gene has CDR1 SNHLY and CDR2 FYNNEI. This CDR3 spans 16 amino acids. CDR3 sequence: CASSPGQGDRSEKLFF. The CDR3 DNA reads TGTGCCAGCAGTCCGGGACAGGGTGACCGGAGTGAAAAACTGTTTTTT.

The V and J genes are TRBV10-3 and TRBJ2-7; 7 bases fit TRBD2. Germline V CDR1 and CDR2: ENHRY, SYGVKD. The V segment lost 2 bases and the J segment 2 bases; nucleotides outside the gene matches: 3. The CDR3 covers 14 residues. The CDR3 sequence is CAISERTSTYEQYF. Written as DNA, the CDR3 is TGTGCCATCAGTGAGAGGACTAGTACCTACGAGCAGTACTTC.

The chain recombines TRBV19 with TRBJ2-6; TRBD1 aligns across 10 bases. This CDR3 comprises 17 residues. V was clipped by 8 bases and J by 1 base; unmatched bases: 8. The V gene's germline CDR1 is LNHDA and CDR2 SQIVND (reference sequence). The CDR3 spells CASRDPGQGSGANVLTF. The CDR3 DNA reads as TGTGCCAGTCGAGACCCGGGACAGGGGTCTGGGGCCAACGTCCTGACTTTC.

The V and J genes are TRBV30 and TRBJ2-1; 7 bases fit TRBD1. Germline V gene lookup returns CDR1 GTSNPN and CDR2 SVGIG (reference sequence). This CDR3 contains 14 residues. After removal of 3 bases from V and 3 bases from J, the junction contained 5 bases not matched to a gene. The CDR3 protein is CAWSSGTDYNEQFF. DNA for the CDR3: TGTGCCTGGAGCTCCGGGACAGACTACAATGAGCAGTTCTTC.

The chain uses TRBV19 and TRBJ1-1; tentatively, D is TRBD1 (6 bases). CDR1 and CDR2 from the germline V gene are LNHDA and SQIVND (reference sequence). V gave up 4 bases and J gave up 0 bases, with 12 bases separating them. The CDR3 consists of 15 residues. CDR3 sequence: CASSRDTLLNTEAFF. In DNA, the CDR3 is TGTGCCAGTAGTAGGGACACCCTCCTGAACACTGAAGCTTTCTTT. Full variable domain (missing parts from reference TRBV19 and TRBJ1-1): DGGITQSPKYLFRKEGQNVTLSCEQNLNHDAMYWYRQDPGQGLRLIYYSQIVNDFQKGDIAEGYSVSREKKESFPLTVTSAQKNPTAFYLCASSRDTLLNTEAFFGQGTRLTVV.

This chain links TRBV5-6 with TRBJ2-7; 7 bases are shared with TRBD2. The V gene's germline CDR1 is SGHDT and CDR2 YYEEEE. Losses at the gene ends were 3 bases for V and 2 bases for J; bases not matched to a gene: 11. The CDR3 is 16 amino acids. The CDR3, as DNA: TGTGCCAGCAGCTCCCGGGGGGTAGCGGCCACCTACGAGCAGTACTTC. Its translation: CASSSRGVAATYEQYF.

V and J are TRBV20-1 and TRBJ2-5; 7 positions agree with TRBD1. Germline CDR1 reads DFQATT; CDR2 reads SNEGSKA (reference sequence). CDR3 length: 13 amino acids. The V segment lost 3 bases and the J segment 5 bases; nucleotides outside the gene matches: 6. The CDR3 DNA reads TGCAGTGCTAGTGAGGGGGCTCGGGAGACCCAGTACTTC. Its translation: CSASEGARETQYF.

The rearrangement links TRBV14 to TRBJ2-7, with TRBD1 matching over 7 bases. CDR1 is SGHDN, CDR2 FVKESK, per germline. This CDR3 has 15 amino acids. J lost 4 bases, V lost 4 bases, and 10 bases had no gene match. This chain's CDR3 is CASSRDRDGDYEQYF. The CDR3 coding sequence is TGTGCCAGCAGCCGTGACAGGGATGGAGATTACGAGCAGTACTTC.

J is TRBJ2-7 and V is TRBV24-1, with D perhaps matching TRBD2 (5 bases). Germline CDR1 reads KGHDR; CDR2 reads SFDVKD. V lost 5 bases, J lost 2 bases, and 9 bases lay in between. The CDR3 length is 13 residues. CDR3 nucleotides: TGTGCCACCAGTGGAGGGTCTACCTACGAGCAGTACTTC. Residues: CATSGGSTYEQYF.